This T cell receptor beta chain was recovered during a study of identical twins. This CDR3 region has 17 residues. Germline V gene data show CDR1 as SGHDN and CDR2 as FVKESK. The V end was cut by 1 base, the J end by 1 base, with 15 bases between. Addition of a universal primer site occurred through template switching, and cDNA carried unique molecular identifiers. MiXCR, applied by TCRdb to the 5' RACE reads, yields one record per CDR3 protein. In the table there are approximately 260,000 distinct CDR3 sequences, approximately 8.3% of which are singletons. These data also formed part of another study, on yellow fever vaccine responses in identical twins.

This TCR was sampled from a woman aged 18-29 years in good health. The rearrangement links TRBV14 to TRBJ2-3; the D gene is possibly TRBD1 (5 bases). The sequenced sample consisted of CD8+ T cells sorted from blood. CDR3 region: CASSQVLGEWGTDTQYF. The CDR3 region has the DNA TGTGCCAGCAGCCAAGTTTTAGGGGAATGGGGCACAGATACGCAGTATTTT.